The T cell receptor beta chain under discussion was sequenced for a study of esophageal squamous cell carcinoma under preoperative chemotherapy. Overall study results and limits: Peripheral T cells migrating into the tumor appeared to partly supply post-treatment tumor-infiltrating lymphocytes. Chemotherapy was followed by significantly higher TCR diversity in peripheral T cells only, not tumor-infiltrating lymphocytes.

This clonotype was seen ten or more times. Its antigen is unidentified. Time point given: before preoperative PTX-NDP chemotherapy. Patients received paclitaxel-nedaplatin as preoperative chemotherapy before surgery. TCRdb reanalysed the PCR reads using MiXCR and keeps one entry per CDR3 protein. Of 15,000 to 20,000 distinct CDR3 sequences listed, under 55% are singletons. The clonotype originates from a human donor with esophageal squamous cell carcinoma. The donor label of this sample is uncertain. Sample acquisition took place from a patient given preoperative chemotherapy.

The CDR3 bases are TGTGCCAGCAGTTACTCGAAGCACAGGCCTTCCTATGAGGGCTACACCTTC. As protein: CASSYSKHRPSYEGYTF. The gene calls are TRBV6-5 and TRBJ1-2; a weak D match, TRBD1 (5 bases). CDR3 length: 17 amino acids. Germline CDR1 is MNHEY and CDR2 is SVGAGI. V gave up 0 bases and J gave up 8 bases, with 22 bases separating them.